These 13 T cell receptor beta chains were all obtained from the same sample, sequenced in a study of blood T cell dynamics during melanoma immunotherapy. The data were produced by immunoSEQ multiplex PCR, yet TCRdb's version contains in-frame clones alone and is incomplete. In the table there are 3,500 or so clones, roughly 97% of which are singletons. Time point given: pre-treatment baseline. The sequenced sample was effector memory CD8+ T cells from blood, obtained from a patient treated with checkpoint blockade. All receptors come from a human donor with melanoma.

J is TRBJ2-7 and V is TRBV29-1; the match to TRBD1 covers 7 bases. Germline V gene data show CDR1 as SQVTM and CDR2 as ANQGSEA. The CDR3 runs to 13 residues. After removal of 0 bases from V and 4 bases from J, the junction contained 3 bases not matched to a gene. In DNA, the CDR3 is TGCAGCGTTGAAGATCGGGACAGTTACGAGCAGTACTTC. Its translation: CSVEDRDSYEQYF.

The rearrangement joins TRBV27 to TRBJ1-1, with unresolved D. This CDR3 contains 13 residues. Germline-derived CDR1 and CDR2 are MNHEY and SMNVEV (reference sequence). The germline V and J ends were trimmed by 3 bases and 3 bases, with 8 bases remaining between them. The CDR3 nucleotides read TGTGCCAGCAGTTTGTCGTGGGACACTGAAGCTTTCTTT. This sequence encodes CASSLSWDTEAFF.

This sequence joins TRBV2 and TRBJ2-3, with D maybe TRBD1 (5 bases). V was trimmed by 4 bases and J by 2 bases, leaving 13 bases between them. This CDR3 is built from 15 residues. Germline CDR1 is SNHLY and CDR2 is FYNNEI. CDR3 in amino acids: CASSGQGRNTDTQYF. The CDR3 nucleotides read TGTGCCAGCAGTGGTCAGGGTAGGAACACAGATACGCAGTATTTT.

This chain connects TRBV27 to TRBJ1-6; tentatively, D is TRBD1 (6 bases). The germline V gene encodes CDR1 MNHEY and CDR2 SMNVEV (reference sequence). Trimming stripped 6 bases from V and 9 bases from J, with 9 bases between. The CDR3 spans 12 residues. Here the CDR3 reads CASRQGGSPLHF. The CDR3 bases are TGTGCCAGCAGACAGGGTGGTTCACCCCTCCACTTT.

The V and J genes are TRBV5-4 and TRBJ1-1; a weak D match, TRBD1 (5 bases). CDR1 is SGHNT, CDR2 YYREEE, per germline (reference sequence). The CDR3 covers 13 residues. Between the trimmed V and J ends, which lost 10 bases and 1 base, there was a span of 14 bases. CDR3 in DNA: TGTGCCGCCACAGGACATTCGAACACTGAAGCTTTCTTT. This sequence encodes CAATGHSNTEAFF.

In DNA form, the CDR3 reads TGTGCCAGCAGTCCTTCGCGGAACCAAGAGACCCAGTACTTC. Translating it yields CASSPSRNQETQYF. The chain employs TRBV2 and TRBJ2-5, with no clear D. Trimming removed 5 bases from V and 0 bases from J, with 10 bases in between. Per the germline V gene, CDR1 is SNHLY and CDR2 is FYNNEI. CDR3 length equals 14 residues.

V gene TRBV6-5 combines with J gene TRBJ1-3; D uncertain. CDR3 length equals 13 residues. Germline loops: CDR1 MNHEY, CDR2 SVGAGI. V was trimmed by 10 bases and J by 0 bases, leaving 10 bases between them. CDR3 residues: CATTTGSGNTIYF. The CDR3 DNA reads as TGTGCCACCACTACCGGCTCTGGAAACACCATATATTTT.

CDR3 sequence (DNA): TGTGCCAGCAGCACTTCCGAGACAAAAGGAGGCGGGAATGAGCAGTTCTTC. Residues: CASSTSETKGGGNEQFF. The chain carries TRBV9 and TRBJ2-1; D may be TRBD2 (5 bases). CDR3 length: 17 residues. V dropped 4 bases and J dropped 7 bases, with 24 bases sitting between them. Germline CDR1 is SGDLS and CDR2 is YYNGEE.

This clone was counted a single time. The gene calls are TRBV6-1 and TRBJ2-7; TRBD1 matches 7 bases. The CDR3 is made up of 19 amino acids. V lost 4 bases and J lost 0; bases outside the gene matches: 18. Germline V CDR1 and CDR2: MNHNS, SASEGT. This CDR3 reads CASSAPTGLYREDSYEQYF. The CDR3 DNA is TGTGCCAGCAGTGCACCGACAGGGTTGTATCGGGAAGACTCCTACGAGCAGTACTTC.

The rearrangement uses TRBV29-1 and TRBJ2-2; D gene unclear. Germline lookup yields CDR1 SQVTM and CDR2 ANQGSEA. The CDR3 spans 14 residues. Trimming stripped 7 bases from V and 5 bases from J, with 17 bases between. For the CDR3, the DNA is TGCAGCGCAGACACGGTCGGTACTACCGGGGAGCTGTTTTTT. As protein: CSADTVGTTGELFF.

This chain connects TRBV28 to TRBJ1-2; the D gene is possibly TRBD1 (6 bases). Germline V CDR1 and CDR2: MDHEN, SYDVKM. This CDR3 comprises 14 residues. The ends were cut back, 2 bases at V and 8 bases at J, with 15 bases in the middle. CDR3 coding DNA: TGTGCCAGCAGTTTAACCGGGACACTCCAGGGCTACACCTTC. It is translated as CASSLTGTLQGYTF.

This rearrangement joins TRBV15 to TRBJ2-7; D is possibly TRBD1 or TRBD2 (5 bases each). CDR1 LNHNV and CDR2 YYDKDF come from the germline V gene (reference sequence). The CDR3 consists of 14 residues. V shed 0 bases and J shed 7 bases, with 13 bases lying between them. The DNA for the CDR3 is TGTGCCACCAGCAGAGAAGGGACCCTGGAGGAGCAGTACTTC. Its translation: CATSREGTLEEQYF.

V is TRBV2 and J is TRBJ2-7; D unclear. V was shortened by 5 bases and J by 1 base, with 18 bases between the two germline ends. From germline, CDR1 is SNHLY and CDR2 FYNNEI. This CDR3 has 16 residues. CDR3 DNA sequence: TGTGCCAGCAGTCATACCGAGGCTCTGATTTCCTACGAGCAGTACTTC. Its translation: CASSHTEALISYEQYF.